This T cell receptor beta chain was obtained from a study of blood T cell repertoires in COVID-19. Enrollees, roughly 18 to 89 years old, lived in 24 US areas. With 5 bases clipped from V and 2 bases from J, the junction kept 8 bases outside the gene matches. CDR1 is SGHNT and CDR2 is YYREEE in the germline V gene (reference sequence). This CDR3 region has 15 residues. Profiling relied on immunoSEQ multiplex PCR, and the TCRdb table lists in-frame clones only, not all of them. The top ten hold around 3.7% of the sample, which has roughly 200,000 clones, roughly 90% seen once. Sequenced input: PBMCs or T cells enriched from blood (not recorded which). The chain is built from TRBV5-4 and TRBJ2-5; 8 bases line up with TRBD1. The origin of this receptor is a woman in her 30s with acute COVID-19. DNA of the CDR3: TGTGCCAGCAGTTCCGGGACAGGCGCACAAGAGACCCAGTACTTC. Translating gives CASSSGTGAQETQYF.